This T cell receptor (beta chain) was obtained from a study of breast tumors, draining lymph nodes, adjacent tissues. Findings of the study overall: Compared with basal-like, luminal-like tumors shared significantly more repertoire with nontumor tissue.

Breast cancer patients provided tissue from their axillary draining lymph nodes. The CDR3 extends over 12 amino acids. The germline V gene has CDR1 SGHTS and CDR2 YDEGEE. V was shortened by 2 bases and J by 8 bases, with 8 bases between the two germline ends. This clonotype was seen many times. Its antigen remains unidentified. In TCRdb, the multiplex PCR reads were re-called with MiXCR into one record per CDR3 protein. The data hold roughly 110,000 distinct CDR3 sequences, with more than 30% observed a single time. This chain connects TRBV5-8 to TRBJ2-1; D ambiguous. The source of this sequence is a female donor with breast cancer. Some clones in this sample may be carry-over from other donors' samples. Material: axillary lymph node tissue. Here the CDR3 DNA reads TGTGCCAGCAGCTTTACCATGGATGAGCAGTTCTTC. Residues: CASSFTMDEQFF.